The source of this T cell receptor beta chain is a study of CD8 T cells in ankylosing spondylitis. General study results and limits: It appeared that ankylosing spondylitis blood was characterized by a TCR beta motif of 8 or 9 highly homologous variants. Disease-linked clones had a CD8+ phenotype and relatively low frequency in peripheral blood.

In TCRdb, the 5' RACE reads were re-called with MiXCR into one record per CDR3 protein. This sample has tens of thousands of distinct CDR3 sequences, with about 8.1% found just once. To note about this clonotype: Antigen specificity is unknown.

There are 14 residues in the CDR3. The J segment lost 5 bases and the V segment lost 7 bases, leaving 8 bases of the junction unmatched. Germline V lookup: CDR1 MNHEY, CDR2 SVGEGT. The sample comprised blood, either unsorted or a sorted T cell fraction (not recorded which). The rearrangement uses TRBV6-2 or TRBV6-3 and TRBJ1-1; TRBD1 matches 9 bases. The TCR comes from a male donor with ankylosing spondylitis. The CDR3: CASIGQGRGTEAFF. For the CDR3, the DNA is TGTGCCAGCATCGGACAGGGGAGGGGGACTGAAGCTTTCTTT.